Presented here are 18 T cell receptor beta chains from one specimen sequenced in a study of graft-versus-host responses after intestinal transplantation (dated by TCRdb to the early 2020s). The library relied on the immunoSEQ multiplex PCR assay. The clones in this table, taken by TCRdb from immuneACCESS, are in-frame only. Not every clone is retained; where verified, under half of the shortfall comes from an unresolved V gene, and the cause of the rest is unknown. This sample has about 12,000 clones in its table, and more than 85% of those were observed once. Clones ranked in the top ten supply roughly 22% of the sample. Sequences were derived from PBMCs, sampled less than 110 days after intestinal transplant. The receptors here all came from a human patient who received an intestinal transplant, so some T cells may come from the graft donor.

V is TRBV27 and J is TRBJ2-3; 9 positions match TRBD1. The junction had 6 bases not matched to a gene; V was cut back by 10 bases and J by 4 bases. The germline gives CDR1 MNHEY, CDR2 SMNVEV (reference sequence). This CDR3 is 13 amino acids long. CDR3 in amino acids: CATIDRGSDTQYF. As DNA, the CDR3 is TGTGCCACCATTGACAGGGGGTCAGATACGCAGTATTTT.

This clone was detected only once. The V call is TRBV10-3, the J call TRBJ1-1; weak D call: TRBD1 (6 bases). Deletions cut 7 bases from V and 1 base from J, with 13 bases between. The V gene's germline CDR1 is ENHRY and CDR2 SYGVKD. The CDR3 spans 14 residues. DNA of the CDR3: TGTGCCATCATTCCGGGACACCCGAACACTGAAGCTTTCTTT. It translates to CAIIPGHPNTEAFF.

The J gene is TRBJ2-3, the V gene TRBV27, with D possibly called TRBD1 or TRBD2 (5 bases each). Trimming removed 0 bases from V and 2 bases from J, with 12 bases in between. The CDR3 sequence is 16 residues long. Germline CDR1 and CDR2: MNHEY and SMNVEV (reference sequence). The CDR3 protein is CASSLSQGRFTDTQYF. CDR3 sequence (DNA): TGTGCCAGCAGTTTATCGCAGGGACGATTCACAGATACGCAGTATTTT.

This chain connects TRBV4-2 to TRBJ2-5; D not resolved. The CDR3 covers 16 residues. CDR1 is LGHNA and CDR2 is YNFKEQ in the germline V gene. The ends were cut back, 1 base at V and 5 bases at J, with 17 bases in the middle. This CDR3 is CASSQGQETLKETQYF. The CDR3 bases are TGTGCCAGCAGCCAAGGGCAGGAAACTTTGAAGGAGACCCAGTACTTC.

The chain carries TRBV7-6 and TRBJ2-7; 8 bases map to TRBD2. The V gene's germline CDR1 is SGHVS and CDR2 FNYEAQ. This CDR3 has 13 amino acids. V trimming: 6 bases; J trimming: 6 bases; junction bases outside the gene matches: 7. In DNA form, the CDR3 reads TGTGCCAGCAGAGCGGGAGAGTTTAGCGAGCAGTACTTC. Amino acid sequence: CASRAGEFSEQYF.

The chain employs TRBV11-2 and TRBJ1-4; TRBD1 is a possible D gene (5 bases). The germline V gene encodes CDR1 SGHAT and CDR2 FQNNGV. CDR3 length equals 16 residues. V was pared by 4 bases and J by 5 bases, with 17 bases between. The DNA for the CDR3 is TGTGCCAGCAGCTCCCCATATGGGGCTCAGAATGAAAAACTGTTTTTT. As protein: CASSSPYGAQNEKLFF.

V gene TRBV27 combines with J gene TRBJ1-2, with TRBD1 identical over 8 bases. V lost 6 bases, J lost 8 bases, and 14 bases stayed unmatched. The CDR3 has 15 amino acids. In germline, CDR1 is MNHEY, CDR2 SMNVEV (reference sequence). CDR3 sequence: CASRRTGTSSGGYTF. The CDR3 DNA reads TGTGCCAGCAGGCGGACAGGGACCTCTTCAGGGGGCTACACCTTC.

V is TRBV6-5 and J is TRBJ2-7; 7 positions agree with TRBD1. The V gene's germline CDR1 is MNHEY and CDR2 SVGAGI. With 3 bases clipped from V and 4 bases from J, the junction kept 6 bases outside the gene matches. The length of the CDR3 is 14 residues. CDR3 sequence: CASSYAGTEYEQYF. CDR3 DNA sequence: TGTGCCAGCAGTTATGCCGGGACAGAGTACGAGCAGTACTTC.

The chain uses TRBV29-1 and TRBJ2-7; 7 bases map to TRBD1. V lost 4 bases and J lost 4; bases outside the gene matches: 4. The CDR3 totals 12 residues. CDR1 is SQVTM, CDR2 ANQGSEA, per germline. CDR3: CSVGAGGYEQYF. The CDR3 DNA reads as TGCAGCGTTGGTGCAGGGGGTTACGAGCAGTACTTC.

The chain combines TRBV2 with TRBJ2-1; 11 positions agree with TRBD2. V shed 4 bases and J 5 bases; nucleotides not matched to a gene: 10. There are 17 residues in the CDR3. Germline V gives CDR1 SNHLY, CDR2 FYNNEI. The CDR3 loop is CASSVPMTSGIDNEQFF. DNA for the CDR3: TGTGCCAGCAGTGTCCCAATGACTAGCGGGATCGACAATGAGCAGTTCTTC.

The chain's CDR3 is CASSLIAGNTEAFF. CDR3 DNA: TGTGCCAGCAGCTTAATCGCGGGGAACACTGAAGCTTTCTTT. The chain couples TRBV7-3 to TRBJ1-1; D ambiguous. V was trimmed by 1 base and J by 1 base, leaving 7 bases between them. The CDR3 extends over 14 amino acids. Per the germline V gene, CDR1 is SGHTA and CDR2 is FQGTGA.

The gene calls are TRBV7-6 and TRBJ2-5; D is unclear. Germline assignment: CDR1 SGHVS and CDR2 FNYEAQ. The CDR3 covers 14 residues. Trimming shortened V by 2 bases and J by 2 bases, and 9 bases separated the two germline ends. The CDR3 DNA follows: TGTGCCAGCAGCTTAATGTCCCATCAAGAGACCCAGTACTTC. Residues: CASSLMSHQETQYF.

The chain uses TRBV7-8 and TRBJ2-7, with TRBD2 matching 9 bases. J gave up 6 bases and V 0 bases, and 12 bases lay outside the gene matches. Germline V CDR1 and CDR2: SGHVS, FQNEAQ. This CDR3 is built from 17 residues. DNA of the CDR3: TGTGCCAGCAGCTTAGCCGCAGCGGGAGGCTTTCGCTTCGAGCAGTACTTC. Amino acid sequence: CASSLAAAGGFRFEQYF.

This chain joins TRBV19 and TRBJ2-1, with 10 bases that match TRBD1. Trimming took 5 bases from V and 9 from J; bases not matched to a gene: 7. Germline CDR1 is LNHDA and CDR2 is SQIVND (reference sequence). CDR3 length: 14 amino acids. CDR3 region: CASSPGQGLGEQFF. The CDR3 nucleotides are TGTGCCAGTAGTCCGGGACAGGGGTTAGGTGAGCAGTTCTTC.

The rearrangement uses TRBV4-1 and TRBJ2-7; unclear D gene. CDR1 and CDR2 from the germline V gene are MGHRA and YSYEKL. The CDR3 length is 15 residues. Between the trimmed V and J ends, which lost 0 bases and 2 bases, there was a span of 11 bases. The CDR3 reads CASSQDPAPAYEQYF. In nucleotides, the CDR3 is TGCGCCAGCAGCCAAGACCCAGCGCCTGCCTACGAGCAGTACTTC.

The table lists this clone with a count of one. The chain combines TRBV7-8 with TRBJ2-3; D is unresolved. Germline CDR1 reads SGHVS; CDR2 reads FQNEAQ. This CDR3 has 13 residues. V was clipped by 1 base and J by 6 bases, with 8 bases between them. The chain's CDR3 is CASSLVSLDTQYF. The CDR3 bases are TGTGCCAGCAGCTTAGTTAGCTTGGATACGCAGTATTTT.

The chain carries TRBV10-1 and TRBJ2-1; 8 positions match TRBD2. The germline CDR1 and CDR2 sequences are WNHNN and SYGVQD (reference sequence). The CDR3 is 16 amino acids. The J segment lost 7 bases and the V segment lost 0 bases, leaving 8 bases of the junction unmatched. CDR3 amino acids: CASSESEKRGPNEQFF. CDR3 nucleotides: TGCGCCAGCAGTGAGTCGGAAAAGCGGGGGCCAAATGAGCAGTTCTTC.

The rearrangement joins TRBV4-2 to TRBJ1-2; no firm D call. The ends were cut back, 4 bases at V and 6 bases at J, with 12 bases in the middle. This CDR3 has 13 amino acids. Germline CDR1 is LGHNA and CDR2 is YNFKEQ. The CDR3 loop reads CASSLSGLDGYTF. CDR3 nucleotide sequence: TGTGCCAGCAGCCTGTCGGGGTTGGATGGCTACACCTTC.